Listed below are T cell receptor beta chains from one sample, sequenced in a study of CD4 T cells in relation to SARS-CoV-2 and coronaviruses. This table comes from immunoSEQ multiplex PCR, and its TCRdb copy is limited to in-frame clones, with some not included. The sample shows tens of thousands of clones, about 91% of them seen only once. Sequenced sample: naive CD4+ T cells from PBMCs. The receptors originated from an adult with COVID-19. Each CDR3 is given with its conserved first and last residue. Fields, in order: D gene, V gene, J gene, clone size, CDR3 protein, CDR3 DNA. D genes are given only for firm matches. Where a row states a size, it is once, few, many or the class of an expanded clone; other rows omit it.

>TRBD2|TRBV5-1|TRBJ2-3|.
CASRDTGLAGDLRTDTQYF
TGCGCCAGCAGGGATACAGGACTAGCGGGAGATCTGCGCACAGATACGCAGTATTTT
>.|TRBV4-1|TRBJ2-7|.
CASSQDRRANYEQYF
TGCGCCAGCAGCCAAGATCGCAGAGCCAACTACGAGCAGTACTTC
>.|TRBV4-1|TRBJ2-2|.
CASSRFSRDFTGELFF
TGCGCCAGCAGCCGTTTTAGCCGGGACTTTACCGGGGAGCTGTTTTTT
>.|TRBV12-3/TRBV12-4|TRBJ1-2|.
CASSLRRGYGYTF
TGTGCCAGCAGTTTAAGGCGAGGGTATGGCTACACCTTC
>.|TRBV7-9|TRBJ2-7|.
CASSFSGAVEQYF
TGTGCCAGCAGCTTCTCCGGGGCCGTGGAGCAGTACTTC
>TRBD1|TRBV19|TRBJ2-7|.
CASSMFGTGPYEQYF
TGTGCCAGTAGTATGTTTGGGACAGGCCCCTACGAGCAGTACTTC
>.|TRBV18|TRBJ2-1|.
CASSPQHLYNEQFF
TGTGCCAGCTCACCCCAGCACTTATACAATGAGCAGTTCTTC
>TRBD2|TRBV5-1|TRBJ2-1|.
CASSLTAGNPAQFF
TGCGCCAGCAGCTTGACAGCGGGAAATCCTGCGCAGTTCTTC
>.|TRBV7-2|TRBJ2-1|.
CASSPRTASSYNEQFF
TGTGCCAGCAGTCCTAGGACAGCCAGCTCCTACAATGAGCAGTTCTTC
>TRBD1|TRBV29-1|TRBJ1-2|.
CSVERTGAYGYTF
TGCAGCGTTGAAAGGACAGGGGCCTATGGCTACACCTTC
>.|TRBV9|TRBJ2-1|.
CASSVSSRSYNEQFF
TGTGCCAGCAGCGTGTCGTCTCGCAGTTACAATGAGCAGTTCTTC
>.|TRBV28|TRBJ2-5|.
CASRRLGTDETQYF
TGTGCCAGCAGGAGGCTCGGGACTGATGAGACCCAGTACTTC
>TRBD1|TRBV28|TRBJ2-7|once
CASSYRQGDRAYEQYF
TGTGCCAGCAGTTACCGACAGGGTGACAGGGCCTACGAGCAGTACTTC
>.|TRBV18|TRBJ1-1|once
CASSQHKNTEAFF
TGTGCCAGCTCACAACACAAGAACACTGAAGCTTTCTTT